These T cell receptor beta chains were read from a single sample in a study of blood T cell repertoires in COVID-19. Clones were sequenced by immunoSEQ multiplex PCR, and TCRdb holds only the in-frame ones, with some missing. The sample shows tens of thousands of clones, more than 85% of them seen only once. Sequencing was done on a sample of peripheral blood. The receptors come from a man aged 55 to 70 with active or convalescent COVID-19. Each CDR3 is given with its conserved first and last residue. D genes are given only for firm matches. Some rows have no size entry. The others give once, few or many, or a class for an expanded clone.

TRBV3-1/TRBV3-2	TRBJ1-2	NA	NA	TGTGCCAGCAGCCAAGGGGCAGCTGCATATGGCTACACCTTC	CASSQGAAAYGYTF
TRBV28	TRBJ2-7	NA	NA	TGTGCCAGCAGTTTATCCCGGCGGAACTACGAGCAGTACTTC	CASSLSRRNYEQYF
TRBV18	TRBJ1-5	NA	TRBD1	TGTGCCAGCTCAAAAGACAGGGACAATCAGCCCCAGCATTTT	CASSKDRDNQPQHF
TRBV18	TRBJ2-1	NA	NA	TGTGCCAGCTCACCACGCGGGACAGCCTACAATGAGCAGTTCTTC	CASSPRGTAYNEQFF
TRBV11-2	TRBJ2-2	once	NA	TGTGCCAGCAGCCCCCTAGGCTTTCCCGGGGAGCTGTTTTTT	CASSPLGFPGELFF
TRBV21-1	TRBJ1-5	NA	NA	TGTGCCAGCAGCTTTAGAGGGGGCTGGGGCAATCAGCCCCAGCATTTT	CASSFRGGWGNQPQHF
TRBV28	TRBJ2-7	NA	NA	TGTGCCAGCAGTTTAGTTCCCTTCTATGAGCAGTACTTC	CASSLVPFYEQYF
TRBV6-5	TRBJ1-2	once	NA	TGTGCCAGCAGTTACGATGGACATACCAACTATGGCTACACCTTC	CASSYDGHTNYGYTF
TRBV7-2	TRBJ2-3	NA	TRBD2	TGTGCCAGCAGCTTGGTAGCGGGAGAAGATACGCAGTATTTT	CASSLVAGEDTQYF
TRBV2	TRBJ1-5	NA	NA	TGTGCCAGCAGTGGGGCTGCGGGGAATAGGGATCAGCCCCAGCATTTT	CASSGAAGNRDQPQHF
TRBV12-5	TRBJ1-5	NA	TRBD1	TGTGCTAGTGGTCCTGGTACAGGGGGCGGGCATCAGCCCCAGCATTTT	CASGPGTGGGHQPQHF
TRBV11-1	TRBJ2-3	NA	NA	TGTGCCAGCAGCTGGGCCCGAGTCCCCACAGATACGCAGTATTTT	CASSWARVPTDTQYF
TRBV11-2	TRBJ2-4	NA	NA	TGTGCCAGCAGCTTAGGCCTCCCTCGGGACATTCAGTACTTC	CASSLGLPRDIQYF
TRBV18	TRBJ2-1	NA	NA	TGTGCCAGCTCACCGCAAGGGGCGGCTTACAATGAGCAGTTCTTC	CASSPQGAAYNEQFF
TRBV5-6	TRBJ2-1	NA	TRBD2	TGTGCCAGCAGCTTGAAGGCACTAGCGGTACTCTCCTACAATGAGCAGTTCTTC	CASSLKALAVLSYNEQFF
TRBV6-1	TRBJ2-5	NA	NA	TGTGCCAGCAGTGACAACAGGGTCCCCCAAGAGACCCAGTACTTC	CASSDNRVPQETQYF
TRBV4-1	TRBJ2-3	NA	TRBD2	TGCGCCAGCAGCCAAAGGCGGGGGGGCCGCACAGATACGCAGTATTTT	CASSQRRGGRTDTQYF
TRBV3-1/TRBV3-2	TRBJ2-1	NA	TRBD2	TGTGCCAGCAGCCAATTCGCGGCTAGCGGTACCTACAATGAGCAGTTCTTC	CASSQFAASGTYNEQFF
TRBV11-2	TRBJ2-7	NA	NA	TGTGCCAGCAGCTTTAGCCAGCCGCTAAGCTCCTACGAGCAGTACTTC	CASSFSQPLSSYEQYF
TRBV4-3	TRBJ1-4	NA	TRBD1	TGCGCCAGCAGCCAAGTTACAGGGGGCACTAATGAAAAACTGTTTTTT	CASSQVTGGTNEKLFF
TRBV5-1	TRBJ2-5	NA	TRBD2	TGCGCCAGCAGCTTCATCCCGTGGACTAGCGGGAGGCAAGAGACCCAGTACTTC	CASSFIPWTSGRQETQYF
TRBV5-5	TRBJ2-2	NA	TRBD1	TGTGCCAGCAGCCTGAGGGACAGGGACACCGGGGAGCTGTTTTTT	CASSLRDRDTGELFF
TRBV18	TRBJ2-3	NA	TRBD2	TGTGCCAGCTCACCGAGACTAGCGGGGGGTTCTAGCACAGATACGCAGTATTTT	CASSPRLAGGSSTDTQYF
TRBV7-9	TRBJ1-2	NA	TRBD1	TGTGCCAGCAGCTTCGGGACAGATGATGGCTACACCTTC	CASSFGTDDGYTF
TRBV11-2	TRBJ1-6	NA	NA	TGTGCCAGCAGCTTCGGTCCGGGTCTTAATTCACCCCTCCACTTT	CASSFGPGLNSPLHF
TRBV5-1	TRBJ2-1	NA	TRBD2	TGCGCCAGCAGCTTTGGACTAGCGGGTGAGCAGTTCTTC	CASSFGLAGEQFF
TRBV25-1	TRBJ1-2	NA	NA	TGTGCCAGCAGGGGGCTGCCTAACTATGGCTACACCTTC	CASRGLPNYGYTF
TRBV20-1	TRBJ1-2	NA	TRBD1	TGCAGTGCTGGTGGGACAGCCCAGGGGGACGCCTTC	CSAGGTAQGDAF
TRBV5-1	TRBJ2-7	NA	TRBD2	TGCGCCAGCAGCTTGGATCTAGCGGACACCTACGAGCAGTACTTC	CASSLDLADTYEQYF
TRBV6-5	TRBJ1-1	NA	NA	TGTGCCAGCAGTATCGGTAGGGGTAGTACTGAAGCTTTCTTT	CASSIGRGSTEAFF
TRBV11-2	TRBJ2-2	NA	TRBD1	TGTGCCAGCAGCCTAACTCCCGGGACAGCGAACACCGGGGAGCTGTTTTTT	CASSLTPGTANTGELFF
TRBV7-2	TRBJ1-6	NA	NA	TGTGCCAGCAGCCTCCAACCCCCCAGGGGATACAATTCACCCCTCCACTTT	CASSLQPPRGYNSPLHF
TRBV6-1	TRBJ1-3	NA	TRBD1	TGTGCCAGCAGTGTGGGGACAGGCGACGCTTCTGGAAACACCATATATTTT	CASSVGTGDASGNTIYF
TRBV29-1	TRBJ2-5	once	TRBD1	TGCAGCGCCAGGACAGGGCCAGGAGAGACCCAGTACTTC	CSARTGPGETQYF
TRBV12-5	TRBJ1-2	few	TRBD1	TGTGCTAGTGGTAAGGGACAGGGCTATGGCTACACCTTC	CASGKGQGYGYTF
TRBV6-5	TRBJ2-5	NA	NA	TGTGCCAGCAGCCCCCCAGGATCGGTGGAGACCCAGTACTTC	CASSPPGSVETQYF
TRBV3-1/TRBV3-2	TRBJ2-2	NA	TRBD1	TGTGCCAGCAGCCAAGGACAGGGATACACCGGGGAGCTGTTTTTT	CASSQGQGYTGELFF
TRBV5-6	TRBJ1-2	once	NA	TGTGCCAGCAGCTTGGAACAGGCCGGCGGAGGCTACACCTTC	CASSLEQAGGGYTF
TRBV6-5	TRBJ1-5	NA	NA	TGTGCCAGCAGGAAGGGGGGGACTAGCAATCAGCCCCAGCATTTT	CASRKGGTSNQPQHF
TRBV28	TRBJ2-1	NA	TRBD2	TGTGCCAGCAGTTTATCAGTAGCGGGGGTGGACAATGAGCAGTTCTTC	CASSLSVAGVDNEQFF
TRBV27	TRBJ2-1	NA	TRBD1	TGTGCCAGCAGTTCTATAAGAACGACAGGGAATGAGCAGTTCTTC	CASSSIRTTGNEQFF
TRBV2	TRBJ1-1	NA	NA	TGTGCCAGCATCCAGGGGCTGGGAGCTTTCTTT	CASIQGLGAFF
TRBV10-3	TRBJ2-7	NA	TRBD2	TGTGCCATCAGAAGGACTAGCGAAACGGACGAGCAGTACTTC	CAIRRTSETDEQYF
TRBV7-6	TRBJ2-2	NA	NA	TGTGCCAGCAGCAACACCCCCAGGGTGGCGAACACCGGGGAGCTGTTTTTT	CASSNTPRVANTGELFF
TRBV5-1	TRBJ2-3	NA	TRBD2	TGCGCCAGCAGCTTGGGGACTAGCGGAATCACAGATACGCAGTATTTT	CASSLGTSGITDTQYF
TRBV10-3	TRBJ1-2	NA	NA	TGTGCCATCTCAGGATGGGGGCCCTATGGCTACACCTTC	CAISGWGPYGYTF
TRBV2	TRBJ2-1	NA	TRBD1	TGTGCCAGCAGTGAGCGCGACAGGGGGGTCCCTAGGAGGTTGTTCTTC	CASSERDRGVPRRLFF
TRBV28	TRBJ2-5	NA	TRBD2	TGTGCCATCCAGCGGGAGATCGGGACCCAGTACTTC	CAIQREIGTQYF
TRBV2	TRBJ1-2	NA	TRBD1	TGTGCCAGCAGTGAACCCGGGACAGGGGCATCTAACTATGGCTACACCTTC	CASSEPGTGASNYGYTF
TRBV9	TRBJ2-1	NA	NA	TGTGCCAGCAGCGTAGAGACAGCCTCCAATGAGCAGTTCTTC	CASSVETASNEQFF
TRBV28	TRBJ1-2	NA	NA	TGTGCCAGCTCCTCAGGGGTCATGGACTATGGCTACACCTTC	CASSSGVMDYGYTF
TRBV7-3	TRBJ2-7	NA	TRBD2	TGTGCCAGCAGCTTACAGGGTCCCCGACTAGCGGTCCCCTACGAGCAGTACTTC	CASSLQGPRLAVPYEQYF
TRBV18	TRBJ2-1	NA	TRBD1	TGTGCCAGCTCACTTCTCCCGGACAGGGGGCCTTACAATGAGCAGTTCTTC	CASSLLPDRGPYNEQFF
TRBV6-6	TRBJ1-2	NA	TRBD1	TGTGCCAGCACCAAAAACAGGGGTACCTATGGCTACACCTTC	CASTKNRGTYGYTF
TRBV29-1	TRBJ2-7	few	TRBD1	TGCAGCGTTGTTGGGGCAGGGGGTATCTACGAGCAGTACTTC	CSVVGAGGIYEQYF
TRBV5-1	TRBJ2-1	NA	TRBD2	TGCGCCAGCAGCCCACTAGCGGGAGGGCCTAGTGAGCAGTTCTTC	CASSPLAGGPSEQFF
TRBV10-3	TRBJ2-7	NA	NA	TGTGCCATCAGTGACTATGGGGCAGGGAGGCACTACGAGCAGTACTTC	CAISDYGAGRHYEQYF
TRBV27	TRBJ2-1	NA	TRBD2	TGTGCCAGCAGTTTAGACCCTAGCGGATACAATGAGCAGTTCTTC	CASSLDPSGYNEQFF